This T cell receptor beta chain was sequenced during a study of OX40 agonist ivuxolimab in advanced cancers. Study at large: A diagnosis of hepatocellular carcinoma, melanoma, renal cell or head and neck cancer was present in dose-escalation patients. Of the patients, three showed partial responses, one with hepatocellular carcinoma and two with cutaneous melanoma.

Blood was sampled at baseline, cycle 4 day 1, and cycle 7 day 1. Germline V CDR1 and CDR2: SNHLY, FYNNEI. The CDR3 covers 15 residues. Sequencing used immunoSEQ multiplex PCR; TCRdb keeps in-frame clones, though not all of them. This table has 20,000 to 25,000 clones, roughly nine tenths appearing once. As for this clone: Its antigen remains unknown. Compared with germline, one end of the junction differs, possibly owing to a read error.

General study results and limits: Among the lowest peripheral clonal expansion occurred in 0.1-3.0 mg/kg partial responders.

The TCR sequence derives from an adult with an advanced solid tumor such as melanoma, head and neck, liver or kidney cancer. The chain links TRBV2 to TRBJ1-2; no clear D gene. The sequences come from CD4+ or CD8+ T cells sorted from blood, collected in a trial of the OX40 agonist ivuxolimab. The chain's CDR3 is CASSGYDLANYGYTF. As DNA, the CDR3 is TGTGCCAGCAGTGGGTACGACCTCGCTAACTATGGCTACACTTTC.